This record looks at one T cell receptor beta chain sequence and its context. The antigen is not known. The protocol was immunoSEQ multiplex PCR, while the TCRdb copy is restricted to in-frame clones and leaves out a portion. The data hold more than 85,000 clones, with more than 75% observed a single time. These data are taken from a study of T cell responses to AZD1222 COVID-19 vaccine. Notes on the study in general: Dominant CD4 TCR responses targeted spike regions 160-218 and 743-854. In all cases, repertoires were sampled only after the peak T cell response. Compared with day 0, the breadth and depth of the Spike-specific TCR repertoire rose significantly after two doses of AZD1222.

The V and J ends lost 1 base and 0 bases respectively, with 12 bases between them. This CDR3 contains 16 residues. Looked up from germline, CDR1 is GTSNPN and CDR2 is SVGIG (reference sequence). The chain couples TRBV30 to TRBJ1-4; no firm D call. Sequencing was performed on peripheral blood, taken on day 0 of AZD1222 vaccination. The sequence came from an adult in good health. Here the CDR3 reads CAWSDLSGATNEKLFF. The CDR3 DNA reads as TGTGCCTGGAGTGACCTCAGTGGCGCAACTAATGAAAAACTGTTTTTT.